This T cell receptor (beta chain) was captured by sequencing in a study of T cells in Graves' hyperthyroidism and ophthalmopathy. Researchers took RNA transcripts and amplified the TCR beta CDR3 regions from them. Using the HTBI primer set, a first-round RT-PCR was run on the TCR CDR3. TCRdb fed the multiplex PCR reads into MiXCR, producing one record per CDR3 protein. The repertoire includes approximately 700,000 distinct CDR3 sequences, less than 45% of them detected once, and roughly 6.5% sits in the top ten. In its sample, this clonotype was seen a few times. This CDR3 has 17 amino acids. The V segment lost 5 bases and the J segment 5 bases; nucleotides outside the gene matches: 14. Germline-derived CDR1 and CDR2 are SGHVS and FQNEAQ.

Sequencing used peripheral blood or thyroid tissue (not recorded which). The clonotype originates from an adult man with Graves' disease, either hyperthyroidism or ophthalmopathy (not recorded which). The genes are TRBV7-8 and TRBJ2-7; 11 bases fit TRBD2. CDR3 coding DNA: TGTGCCAGCAGCCAAGATGTCGCTAGCGGGAGGTTCAACGAGCAGTACTTC. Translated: CASSQDVASGRFNEQYF.